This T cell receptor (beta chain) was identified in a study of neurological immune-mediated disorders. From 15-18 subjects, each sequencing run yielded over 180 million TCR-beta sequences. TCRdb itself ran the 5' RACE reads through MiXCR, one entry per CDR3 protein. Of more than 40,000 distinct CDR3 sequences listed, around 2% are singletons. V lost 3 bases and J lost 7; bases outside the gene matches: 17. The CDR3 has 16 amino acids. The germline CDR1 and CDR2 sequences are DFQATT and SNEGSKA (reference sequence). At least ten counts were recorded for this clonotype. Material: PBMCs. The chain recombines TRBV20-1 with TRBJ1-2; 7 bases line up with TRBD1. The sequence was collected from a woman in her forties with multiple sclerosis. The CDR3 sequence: CSARDNRQGLRFGYTF. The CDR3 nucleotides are TGCAGTGCTAGGGACAATAGACAGGGACTGAGGTTTGGCTACACCTTC.